The 29 T cell receptor beta chains reported below all come from one sample, sequenced in a study of blood T cell repertoires in COVID-19. The protocol was immunoSEQ multiplex PCR, while the TCRdb copy is restricted to in-frame clones and leaves out a portion. Counted here are about 240,000 clones, around 80% occurring once; the ten biggest clones make up roughly 3.2%. The source material was peripheral blood. These receptors originate from a young woman with acute or convalescent COVID-19.

This clone was detected many times. The V and J genes are TRBV5-1 and TRBJ2-5, with no clear D. This CDR3 has 15 amino acids. Germline loops: CDR1 SGHRS, CDR2 YFSETQ. V was pared by 4 bases and J by 5 bases, with 18 bases between. This chain's CDR3 is CASSPSGSPVETQYF. In nucleotides, the CDR3 is TGCGCCAGCAGCCCTTCCGGGTCTCCAGTTGAGACCCAGTACTTC.

This CDR3 is CASTGRGGDSPLHF. For the CDR3, the DNA is TGTGCCAGCACTGGCAGGGGAGGGGATTCACCCCTCCACTTT. This chain connects TRBV2 to TRBJ1-6, with a tentative D call TRBD1 (6 bases). V lost 7 bases, J lost 8 bases, and 15 bases lay in between. This CDR3 has 14 amino acids. Looked up from germline, CDR1 is SNHLY and CDR2 is FYNNEI.

J is TRBJ2-2 and V is TRBV28, with D possibly matching TRBD2 (5 bases). The CDR3 has 16 residues. From germline, CDR1 is MDHEN and CDR2 SYDVKM. With 8 bases removed from V and 6 bases from J, the gap between germline ends came to 22 bases. The CDR3 protein is CASQRTLISDAGELFF. CDR3 sequence (DNA): TGTGCCAGCCAAAGGACTCTTATCAGCGACGCCGGGGAGCTGTTTTTT. Full variable domain (rest looked up from reference TRBV28 and TRBJ2-2): DVKVTQSSRYLVKRTGEKVFLECVQDMDHENMFWYRQDPGLGLRLIYFSYDVKMKEKGDIPEGYSVSREKKERFSLILESASTNQTSMYLCASQRTLISDAGELFFGEGSRLTVL.

The chain recombines TRBV4-2 with TRBJ2-1; 10 nucleotides match TRBD2. V lost 1 base, J lost 8 bases, and 8 bases stayed unmatched. The length of the CDR3 is 16 residues. CDR1 LGHNA and CDR2 YNFKEQ come from the germline V gene. The CDR3: CASSQGRLAGVDEQFF. In DNA, the CDR3 is TGTGCCAGCAGCCAAGGCAGGCTAGCGGGAGTAGATGAGCAGTTCTTC.

This chain links TRBV6-5 with TRBJ1-5; D gene ambiguous. The V end lost 5 bases, the J end lost 7 bases, and 12 bases lay between the germline ends. Germline-derived CDR1 and CDR2 are MNHEY and SVGAGI. There are 13 residues in the CDR3. CDR3 sequence (DNA): TGTGCCAGCAGTCTCCAGGCAGGACAGCCCCAGCATTTT. Its protein is CASSLQAGQPQHF.

The J gene is TRBJ2-3, the V gene TRBV5-1; the match to TRBD2 covers 14 bases. V shed 7 bases and J 12 bases; nucleotides not matched to a gene: 13. CDR3 length: 15 amino acids. CDR1 SGHRS and CDR2 YFSETQ come from the germline V gene. CDR3 amino acids: CASGVSGTSGGGQYF. The CDR3 DNA reads as TGCGCCAGCGGAGTTTCCGGGACTAGCGGGGGTGGACAGTATTTT.

The CDR3 DNA is TGCAGCTCCGGAGACAGGGGGGACACTGAAGCTTTCTTT. This encodes CSSGDRGDTEAFF. The V and J genes are TRBV29-1 and TRBJ1-1; TRBD1 matches at 9 bases. CDR1 SQVTM and CDR2 ANQGSEA come from the germline V gene. There are 13 residues in the CDR3. V was clipped by 8 bases and J by 3 bases; unmatched bases: 7.

The count of this clone is one. This chain links TRBV29-1 with TRBJ2-6; 8 bases line up with TRBD1. Germline V lookup: CDR1 SQVTM, CDR2 ANQGSEA. The CDR3 sequence is 16 residues long. Germline trimming cut 4 bases from V and 2 bases from J; bases unmatched to any gene: 7. CDR3: CSVGRTTGAGANVLTF. The CDR3 DNA follows: TGCAGCGTTGGTAGAACGACAGGGGCTGGGGCCAACGTCCTGACTTTC.

The chain links TRBV6-2 or TRBV6-3 to TRBJ2-7, with TRBD1 matching over 7 bases. Germline assignment: CDR1 MNHEY and CDR2 SVGEGT. This CDR3 has 14 amino acids. J lost 2 bases, V lost 3 bases, and 4 bases had no gene match. The CDR3 nucleotides read TGTGCCAGCAGTTATCGACAGGGCCCCTACGAGCAGTACTTC. This sequence encodes CASSYRQGPYEQYF.

This sequence joins TRBV19 and TRBJ2-5, with 10 bases identical to TRBD2. Unmatched junction bases numbered 21, after V lost 2 bases and J lost 0 bases. The germline gives CDR1 LNHDA, CDR2 SQIVND (reference sequence). This CDR3 is 22 amino acids long. The DNA for the CDR3 is TGTGCCAGTAGTATAAGCCCAAACCTCGCCCCGGGACTAGCGAGGTACCAAGAGACCCAGTACTTC. This encodes CASSISPNLAPGLARYQETQYF.

This clone appeared a single time. The chain joins TRBV7-8 to TRBJ2-1, with 8 positions matching TRBD2. Trimming cost V 0 bases and J 8 bases; bases outside gene matches: 9. The germline gives CDR1 SGHVS, CDR2 FQNEAQ. CDR3 size: 16 residues. The chain's CDR3 is CASSLARGGRFYEQFF. CDR3 in DNA: TGTGCCAGCAGCTTAGCACGGGGCGGGAGGTTTTATGAGCAGTTCTTC.

This clone has a handful of counts. The rearrangement joins TRBV6-5 to TRBJ2-7; 9 bases align to TRBD2. The trim removed 7 bases at V and 5 bases at J, leaving 9 bases unmatched. The CDR3 totals 14 residues. Germline V gene lookup returns CDR1 MNHEY and CDR2 SVGAGI. The CDR3 sequence: CASTEGRGGNEQYF. The CDR3 DNA reads as TGTGCCAGCACCGAGGGGCGGGGGGGCAACGAGCAGTACTTC.

This clone was seen repeatedly, ten times or more. This rearrangement joins TRBV5-4 to TRBJ2-7; D remains unclear. This CDR3 comprises 13 residues. V was clipped by 3 bases and J by 1 base, with 8 bases between them. CDR1 and CDR2 from the germline V gene are SGHNT and YYREEE (reference sequence). In nucleotides, the CDR3 is TGTGCCAGCAGCTCGGGTCAATCCTACGAGCAGTACTTC. Translation: CASSSGQSYEQYF.

As regards this clone: One junction end disagrees with the germline gene, perhaps due to a read error. The chain has TRBV7-9 and TRBJ1-2, with 7 bases matching TRBD1. The length of the CDR3 is 15 residues. Germline CDR1 and CDR2: SEHNR and FQNEAQ (reference sequence). CDR3 nucleotides: TGTGCCAGCAGCATAGCCCTCGGACAGGCCTATGGCTACACCTTC. It translates to CASSIALGQAYGYTF.

The table lists this clone with a count of one. The chain carries TRBV7-9 and TRBJ1-2; D is unresolved. The CDR3 spans 12 residues. V dropped 5 bases and J dropped 6 bases, with 10 bases sitting between them. The V gene's germline CDR1 is SEHNR and CDR2 FQNEAQ (reference sequence). The CDR3 loop reads CASSRLRDGYTF. Written as DNA, the CDR3 is TGTGCCAGCAGCCGTCTGAGGGATGGCTACACCTTC.

The V gene is TRBV9, the J gene TRBJ2-2, with 7 bases aligning to TRBD2. The CDR3 has 15 residues. Germline V CDR1 and CDR2: SGDLS, YYNGEE. J gave up 4 bases and V 2 bases, and 5 bases lay outside the gene matches. The CDR3 sequence is CASSVAGEGTGELFF. In DNA form, the CDR3 reads TGTGCCAGCAGCGTGGCGGGAGAAGGCACCGGGGAGCTGTTTTTT. Based on the CDR3 plus reference TRBV9 and TRBJ2-2, the full variable domain is DSGVTQTPKHLITATGQRVTLRCSPRSGDLSVYWYQQSLDQGLQFLIQYYNGEERAKGNILERFSAQQFPDLHSELNLSSLELGDSALYFCASSVAGEGTGELFFGEGSRLTVL.

Turning to this clone: Additional DNA sequences in this sample encode the identical CDR3. The chain combines TRBV9 with TRBJ2-1, with 8 nucleotides matching TRBD2. This CDR3 is 15 amino acids long. Germline CDR1 reads SGDLS; CDR2 reads YYNGEE. The V gene end was trimmed by 0 bases and the J gene end by 3 bases; junction bases not matched to a gene: 2. The CDR3 bases are TGTGCCAGCAGCGTAGGGAGCGGGAGCTACAATGAGCAGTTCTTC. Translating gives CASSVGSGSYNEQFF. Supplemented by reference TRBV9 and TRBJ2-1, the full variable domain reads DSGVTQTPKHLITATGQRVTLRCSPRSGDLSVYWYQQSLDQGLQFLIQYYNGEERAKGNILERFSAQQFPDLHSELNLSSLELGDSALYFCASSVGSGSYNEQFFGPGTRLTVL.

The V and J genes are TRBV25-1 and TRBJ2-5; TRBD2 matches 7 bases. The CDR3 spans 15 residues. V dropped 4 bases and J dropped 1; count of bases not matched to a gene: 6. Germline V lookup: CDR1 MGHDK, CDR2 SYGVNS. The CDR3 nucleotides are TGTGCCAGCAGTGGCCAGGCGGGAGTCCAAGAGACCCAGTACTTC. Translation gives CASSGQAGVQETQYF. The full variable domain, completed using reference TRBV25-1 and TRBJ2-5, is EADIYQTPRYLVIGTGKKITLECSQTMGHDKMYWYQQDPGMELHLIHYSYGVNSTEKGDLSSESTVSRIRTEHFPLTLESARPSHTSQYLCASSGQAGVQETQYFGPGTRLLVL.

Here the CDR3 DNA reads TGTGCCAGCAGCCAACTAGCGGGAGGCGAAGAGACCCAGTACTTC. Amino acid sequence: CASSQLAGGEETQYF. The chain combines TRBV4-2 with TRBJ2-5; the match to TRBD2 covers 11 bases. Looked up from germline, CDR1 is LGHNA and CDR2 is YNFKEQ. CDR3 size: 15 residues. Unmatched junction bases numbered 2, after V lost 2 bases and J lost 3 bases.

The chain joins TRBV7-6 to TRBJ2-7, with TRBD2 matching 12 bases. The CDR3 has 16 amino acids. Germline CDR1 SGHVS, CDR2 FNYEAQ. With 5 bases clipped from V and 2 bases from J, the junction kept 7 bases outside the gene matches. The CDR3 is CASSQGASGRAYEQYF. The CDR3 nucleotides read TGTGCCAGCAGCCAGGGGGCTAGCGGGAGGGCCTACGAGCAGTACTTC.

J is TRBJ2-7 and V is TRBV5-1; maybe TRBD2 (5 bases). The CDR3 has 14 amino acids. CDR1 and CDR2 (germline): SGHRS, YFSETQ. Trimming took off 2 bases at V and 1 base at J, with 10 bases between the two ends. The CDR3 reads CASSFGPGSYEQYF. Written as DNA, the CDR3 is TGCGCCAGCAGCTTCGGTCCGGGATCCTACGAGCAGTACTTC.

The J gene is TRBJ1-1, the V gene TRBV18; the D is unclear. The CDR3 spans 14 residues. V was cut by 3 bases and J by 2 bases, with 10 bases left in between. Germline V gene sequence: CDR1 KGHSH, CDR2 LQKENI. The CDR3 loop reads CASSPDITNTEAFF. As DNA, the CDR3 is TGTGCCAGCTCACCCGACATAACAAACACTGAAGCTTTCTTT.

The chain uses TRBV28 and TRBJ2-1; no clear D. CDR1 is MDHEN, CDR2 SYDVKM, per germline. CDR3 size: 11 residues. V lost 6 bases, J lost 9 bases, and 9 bases lay in between. Written as DNA, the CDR3 is TGTGCCAGCAGGCAAGGCGGTGAGCAGTTCTTC. It encodes CASRQGGEQFF.

The chain is built from TRBV7-6 and TRBJ2-2; TRBD2 is a possible D gene (6 bases). Germline lookup yields CDR1 SGHVS and CDR2 FNYEAQ. The ends were cut back, 5 bases at V and 2 bases at J, with 12 bases in the middle. CDR3 length: 15 amino acids. CDR3: CASSHGLSNTGELFF. The DNA for the CDR3 is TGTGCCAGCAGCCATGGACTATCTAACACCGGGGAGCTGTTTTTT.

J is TRBJ1-2 and V is TRBV7-2; no clear D. V was pared by 1 base and J by 8 bases, with 14 bases between. The CDR3 totals 14 residues. Per the germline V gene, CDR1 is SGHTA and CDR2 is FQGNSA. CDR3 residues: CASSLDHHGVGYTF. The CDR3 DNA reads as TGTGCCAGCAGCTTAGACCACCACGGGGTAGGCTACACCTTC.

This clone was recorded once. The J gene is TRBJ2-7, the V gene TRBV6-5, with D possibly being TRBD1 (6 bases). CDR3 length: 13 residues. With 6 bases removed from V and 2 bases from J, the gap between germline ends came to 11 bases. Germline loops: CDR1 MNHEY, CDR2 SVGAGI. CDR3 in DNA: TGTGCCAGCAGAGTTGACAGGACCTACGAGCAGTACTTC. Its translation: CASRVDRTYEQYF.

The chain joins TRBV19 to TRBJ2-7; TRBD2 agrees at 8 bases. Trimming took 3 bases from V and 0 from J; bases not matched to a gene: 4. The CDR3 runs 15 residues. CDR1 is LNHDA, CDR2 SQIVND, per germline (reference sequence). The CDR3 is CASSILAGSSYEQYF. The CDR3 DNA reads TGTGCCAGTAGTATCTTAGCGGGGAGCTCCTACGAGCAGTACTTC.

The gene calls are TRBV7-9 and TRBJ2-7, with D perhaps matching TRBD2 (6 bases). CDR1 is SEHNR, CDR2 FQNEAQ, per germline (reference sequence). With 3 bases removed from V and 5 bases from J, the gap between germline ends came to 29 bases. The CDR3 runs 19 residues. CDR3 nucleotide sequence: TGTGCCAGCAGCTTTCCGTTAGATTCCATTCGGGGGTCGGTCCACGAGCAGTACTTC. This encodes CASSFPLDSIRGSVHEQYF.

The rearrangement joins TRBV29-1 to TRBJ2-7; possible D gene TRBD2, 6 bases. Germline assignment: CDR1 SQVTM and CDR2 ANQGSEA. The CDR3 is made up of 13 amino acids. The ends were cut back, 2 bases at V and 3 bases at J, with 11 bases in the middle. CDR3: CSVEIGSLYEQYF. In nucleotides, the CDR3 is TGCAGCGTTGAAATCGGGAGCCTCTACGAGCAGTACTTC.